This T cell receptor beta chain is from a study of T cells in Graves' hyperthyroidism and ophthalmopathy. For the study at large: Sampling of peripheral blood happened at initial diagnosis, prior to any treatment. Study-level points and caveats: Ophthalmopathy was separated from stable hyperthyroidism by a 13 V-J model.

The hyperthyroidism patients had all been newly diagnosed, and their disease duration was under 2 months. Their ages ranged from 18 to 65 years. Per the germline V gene, CDR1 is ENHRY and CDR2 is SYGVKD. The CDR3 is made up of 13 amino acids. Trimming left V 10 bases short and J 2 bases short, with 14 bases between. The CDR3 regions of TCR beta were amplified from RNA transcripts. HTBI primers were employed in a first-round RT-PCR of the TCR CDR3. Using its own MiXCR run on the multiplex PCR reads, TCRdb lists one record per CDR3 protein. This table has some 800,000 distinct CDR3 sequences, 38% appearing once. In this sample, this clonotype turned up a few times. Its target is not known.

This sequence was found in a man in his late teens or twenties with Graves' hyperthyroidism. This chain connects TRBV10-3 to TRBJ2-5; D may be TRBD1 (5 bases). Sequencing used blood. The DNA of the CDR3 is TGTGCCAGTCGCGGACAACCTCAAGAGACCCAGTACTTC. Protein product: CASRGQPQETQYF.